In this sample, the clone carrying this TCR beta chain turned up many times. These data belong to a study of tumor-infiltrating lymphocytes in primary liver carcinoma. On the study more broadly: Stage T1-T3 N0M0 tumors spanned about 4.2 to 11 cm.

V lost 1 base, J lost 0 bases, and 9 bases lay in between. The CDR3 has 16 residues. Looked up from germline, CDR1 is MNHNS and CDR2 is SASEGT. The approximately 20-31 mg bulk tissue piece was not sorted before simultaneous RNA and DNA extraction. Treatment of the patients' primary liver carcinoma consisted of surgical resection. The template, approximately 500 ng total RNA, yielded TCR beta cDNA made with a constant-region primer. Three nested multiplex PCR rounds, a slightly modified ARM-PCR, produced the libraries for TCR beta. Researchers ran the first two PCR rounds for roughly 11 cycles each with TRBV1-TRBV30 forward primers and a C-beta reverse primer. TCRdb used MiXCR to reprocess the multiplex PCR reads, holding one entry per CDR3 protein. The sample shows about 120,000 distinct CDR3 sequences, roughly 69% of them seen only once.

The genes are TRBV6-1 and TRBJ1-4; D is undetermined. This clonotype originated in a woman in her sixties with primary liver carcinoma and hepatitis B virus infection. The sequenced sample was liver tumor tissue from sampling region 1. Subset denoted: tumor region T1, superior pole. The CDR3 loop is CASSEDLFATNEKLFF. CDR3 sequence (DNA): TGTGCCAGCAGTGAAGATCTATTTGCAACTAATGAAAAACTGTTTTTT.